This T cell receptor beta chain was retrieved from a study of cytomegalovirus exposure and HLA in healthy donors (dated by TCRdb to between 2016 and 2019). Turning to the overall study: In an earlier analysis of 450 to 750 of the donors, 250 to 350 Gb of sequence data and approximately 120 million unique TCR beta sequences from 150 million to 200 million T cells were reported. A separate validation cohort of roughly 130 different subjects was used in addition to the approximately 700-subject first cohort. In the later analysis, no new phenotypic data were used to find candidate immune exposures; instead, reliance was placed on TCR beta sequences and their occurrence across donors. Genome-wide SNP genotypes for about 55% of the 666 donors were used in a later genetic analysis, which treated that subset as a discovery cohort. The genetic ancestry cluster associated with self-reported Caucasian donors included about 84% of the approximately 400 genotyped donors. In a later analysis, previously published TCR beta repertoires from more than 500 donors were re-analyzed and high-resolution HLA genotyping was added so that TCR occurrence patterns could be studied. The T cell repertoires of 670 or so subjects were profiled by immunosequencing and related to cytomegalovirus serostatus. On average, around 240,000 unique TCR beta nucleotide sequences were sequenced per donor among 398 genotyped donors of the cohort, with around 19% of those sequences being non-productive. The number of typed donors differed by locus: about 629-630 for A, B, C, DRB1 and DQB1; 522 for DQA1; approximately 600 for DPA1; and 400 to 480 for DPB1. Donor age, sex, ethnicity and CMV serostatus were compiled alongside the repertoire data. All discovery cohort repertoires had been generated on a single sequencing platform. Because of strong linkage in the cohort, 5 or 6 DR-DQ haplotypes were treated as single units for association and clustering. To predict cytomegalovirus infection status, the study combined high-throughput TCR immunosequencing, statistical association of individual TCRs with disease status, and machine learning. Both class I and class II loci were covered by HLA typing, at four-digit resolution. The aim of the study was to test whether cataloging public T cell receptors could identify signatures of past pathogen exposure. In an earlier analysis of 500 to 650 of the donors, high-throughput TCR beta sequencing was used to judge whether each TCR beta V gene segment behaved as functional or pseudogenic. An early release that covered fewer than 750 HLA-typed donors contained approximately 300 gigabases of sequencing data and about 84 million unique TCR sequences. The research as a whole found: At a false discovery rate of 0.05, a later analysis linked roughly 17,000 TCR beta sequences to specific HLA alleles. Most TCR sequences were seen in very few donors, while some public TCRs were found in many individuals. In a later analysis, TCR association rates were found to vary across HLA loci, with the most associated TCRs seen for DRB1 alleles and the fewest for HLA-C alleles. The study gave a list of under 200 TCR beta chains associated with cytomegalovirus. A further reported finding was that TCR beta sequences accurately predicted the HLA-A and HLA-B alleles for most subjects in the first cohort. An association between a missense DCLRE1C variant and V-gene and J-gene trimming of TCR beta chains was found in a later genetic analysis and replicated in an independent cohort. In a later analysis, several top co-occurrence clusters were reported to appear linked to parvovirus B19, influenza, CMV and Epstein-Barr virus. Some IMGT-functional V segments, including TRBV6-2 and TRBV6-3, could not be distinguished by the 87-base-pair reads and were therefore excluded. Sequencing depth was assumed to be roughly uniform across donors in the presence/absence analyses, though that assumption may not hold. In both the original and validation cohorts, the classifier was reported to diagnose cytomegalovirus status with high specificity and sensitivity. In a later analysis, HLA-associated TCR beta chains showed more clonal expansion and lower generation probabilities than non-associated chains that were equally common. Linkage disequilibrium might explain the correlated functional status among segregating V segments, but an unknown experimental factor could not be excluded. An earlier analysis of 587 of the donors showed that most TCR beta V segments appeared in productive rearrangements either about 87% or about 30% of the time, which broadly matched IMGT annotations. Only TCR beta chains were sequenced in this cohort, and the absence of alpha or paired-chain data limited detectable features. A later genetic analysis reported fewer N-insertions in productive TCRs among donors in an Asian-associated ancestry cluster than the approximately 700-donor mean. The sequencing pipeline was judged likely to have produced a cluster of highly shared sequence variants as a technical artifact. The only immune exposure information available for the cohort was CMV serostatus. Most CMV-associated TCR beta chains appeared to be HLA-restricted in a later analysis, and the HLA associations seemed to be driven largely by CMV exposure. A few of the identified cytomegalovirus-associated TCR beta chains were confirmed in vitro to be specific for cytomegalovirus antigens. The earlier analysis of approximately 540 of the donors excluded roughly 17 rarely observed V segments, including chromosome 9 orphons, because counts were too low. When HLA alleles, especially DR and DQ, strongly co-occurred, TCR associations were difficult to assign to individual alleles. The authors suggested that the approach could potentially be extended to other disease states and immunological phenotypes. HLA typing was unavailable for some donors at each locus, so association tests used only the typed subset.

The cohort comprised 666 healthy bone marrow donors. All cohort members were sampled while nominally healthy, although unrecorded immune exposures were likely present. The donor tested CMV seronegative and was one of the 352 seronegative cohort members. A peripheral blood sample was provided by each donor, and peripheral blood mononuclear cells were used for TCR beta sequencing. The Qiagen DNeasy Blood Extraction Kit was used to extract genomic DNA from the blood cell samples. Points on this clone: Its antigen is unknown. Qualities for individual bases were not recorded, and no much larger clone is one base off.

To prepare the library, the immunoSEQ multiplex PCR assay was applied. For the multiplex PCR, a mixture combining 60 forward primers for TCR Vbeta segments and 13 reverse primers for TCR Jbeta segments was used. Amplification of the CDR3 region of rearranged TCR beta genes was performed with a multiplex PCR assay on genomic DNA. The Illumina HiSeq System was used to sequence the amplified TCR beta libraries as 87-base-pair reads. The study's own analysis went as follows. A later analysis counted about 82 million unique TCR beta chains across the 600 to 850 repertoires, and around 9.9 million of these chains were shared by at least two donors. To remove PCR and sequencing errors, raw reads were error-corrected and collapsed into unique sequences using a nearest-neighbor algorithm that merged closely related sequences. CDR3 sequences were aligned to IMGT reference sequences to assign V, D and J gene segments. For a sequence to be retained, a match of at least six nucleotides to both a V gene segment and a J gene segment was required. A rearrangement was called productive if the CDR3 had no stop codons and remained in frame with V and J, and every other rearrangement was called non-productive. CDR3 was defined according to IMGT convention as the region running from the second conserved V-encoded cysteine to the conserved J-encoded phenylalanine. In an earlier analysis of some 550 of the donors, sequences lacking an unambiguous match to a single V gene segment were excluded. An earlier analysis of 450 to 650 of the donors called V segments functional above 56.7% productive rearrangements and segregating when the between-donor standard deviation exceeded 5%. A statistical classification framework was built to diagnose cytomegalovirus status from the catalog of TCR beta chain sequences. In a later analysis, TCR nucleotide sequences were compared against IMGT/GENE-DB human TR gene sequences so that V and J genes could be assigned. The TCRdist pipeline was used in a later analysis to assign CDR3 sequences and most-parsimonious VDJ recombination scenarios. In a later analysis, each TCR beta chain was defined by its CDR3 amino acid sequence together with its V-gene family, and reads lacking a unique V-gene family were excluded. As a way to deal with suspected cross-contamination and a sequencing artifact, a later analysis dropped 592 nucleotide sequences that were highly shared and had low generation probability. A later analysis calculated a clonal expansion index for each public chain from normalized within-repertoire ranks of inferred template counts. In a later analysis, generation probabilities were computed using a VDJ recombination model fitted to out-of-frame rearrangements, and the results were checked against IGoR. In a later analysis, TCR-TCR, TCR-HLA and TCR-CMV co-occurrence was scored with hypergeometric tests, and a repertoire-size bias correction was applied to TCR pairs. To estimate false discovery rates, a later analysis permuted the HLA or CMV assignments 20 times. In a later analysis, co-occurring TCRs were grouped with DBSCAN, and TCRdist sequence similarity was added when clustering was performed within HLA-allele-positive subsets. Co-occurrence clustering excluded repertoires with fewer than 30,000 or more than 120,000 public chains, plus five with anomalous nucleotide sharing. Drawn from immuneACCESS, this table holds only the in-frame rearrangements with V and J called that TCRdb kept. Clones are partly lost; checked studies trace under half to an unresolved V gene and leave the rest unexplained. V, J and clone size derive from that table, while D and trimming were established from the DNA sequence. The sample table records about 160,000 clones; 75% to 80% of these occur just once. The ten top clones hold 3% to 3.5% of the sample.

V and J are trimmed by 4 bases and 2 bases, and the gene matches miss 5 bases of the junction. The germline V gene (reference sequence) supplies CDR1 SGHNT and CDR2 YYREEE. From cysteine to phenylalanine, the CDR3 is 16 amino acids long. Only the CDR3 DNA is retained, 48 bases long and in frame from the first base. Recombination joined TRBV5-4 with TRBJ2-3; TRBD2 agrees with 12 junctional bases. Material for sequencing was PBMCs. The TCR comes from a woman aged 40 to 50 in good health and CMV-seronegative. This receptor carries the CDR3 CASSAGLAGITDTQYF. In nucleotides, the sequence is TGTGCCAGCAGCGCAGGACTAGCGGGGATCACAGATACGCAGTATTTT.